This T cell receptor (beta chain) was documented in a study of monozygotic twins with inflammatory bowel disease. Study-wide findings and caveats: The inverse Simpson measure of TCRbeta diversity was lower in IBD patients than in healthy co-twins. Possibly reflecting limited power, no difference in repertoire similarity was found between concordant and discordant twins.

About this clonotype: Its specificity is unknown.

Per sample, reverse transcription was split into eight reactions. TCRdb re-analyzed the 5' RACE reads; it lists each CDR3 protein once, without DNA. This sample's table reports under 150,000 distinct CDR3 sequences. The CDR3 has 18 amino acids. Germline V gene data show CDR1 as SGHAT and CDR2 as FQNNGV. No sorting of T cells preceded isolation of total RNA from whole blood. The sequencing input was blood. The source of this sequence is a human donor with ulcerative colitis or Crohn's disease, or a healthy co-twin of an affected twin (not recorded which). The rearrangement joins TRBV11-2 to TRBJ2-7; the TRBD1 assignment by TCRdb is unverifiable without DNA. The CDR3 is CASSLSRYGGASSYEQYF.